This T cell receptor beta chain was sequenced in a study of blood T cell repertoires in COVID-19. The wider study: Acute and convalescent COVID-19 specimens originated in the United States, Italy and Spain. Sample material is recorded as cDNA or gDNA derived from T cells, B-cell-depleted T cells, or PBMCs.

This clone has a single count. Under the authors' procedure: Reference gene primer amplification gave estimated nucleated cell counts. Profiling relied on immunoSEQ multiplex PCR, and the TCRdb table lists in-frame clones only, not all of them. The D gene and trimming were derived from the DNA, and the V and J assignments and clone size from that table. The table records 100,000 to 150,000 clones, 81% of them present only once. Sequenced material: peripheral blood. The sequence was collected from a woman in her forties or fifties with acute or convalescent COVID-19.

The CDR3 sequence is CAISDGTPNTEAFF. CDR3 nucleotides: TGTGCCATCAGTGACGGGACACCCAACACTGAAGCTTTCTTT. J is TRBJ1-1 and V is TRBV10-3; the D gene is possibly TRBD1 (6 bases). Germline CDR1 is ENHRY and CDR2 is SYGVKD. The V end lost 3 bases, the J end lost 2 bases, and 10 bases lay between the germline ends. CDR3 size: 14 residues.